These 27 T cell receptor beta chains came from one sample sequenced in a study of identical twins. Using its own MiXCR run on the 5' RACE reads, TCRdb lists one record per CDR3 protein. The sample holds some 500,000 distinct CDR3 sequences, approximately 14% seen once. These data were likewise used in another study, on yellow fever vaccine responses in identical twins.

The source material was CD4+ T cells sorted from blood. The receptors come from a woman in her late teens or twenties in good health.

This clonotype turned up a few times. This chain links TRBV20-1 with TRBJ1-4; TRBD1 matches 8 bases. Germline V gene data show CDR1 as DFQATT and CDR2 as SNEGSKA (reference sequence). CDR3 length: 16 residues. V gave up 3 bases and J gave up 0 bases; unmatched junction bases: 6. CDR3 sequence (DNA): TGCAGTGCTAGTCAGGGGGCCCTCGCAACTAATGAAAAACTGTTTTTT. The encoded protein is CSASQGALATNEKLFF.

This clonotype was observed many times. The chain carries TRBV12-3 or TRBV12-4 and TRBJ1-2; 9 nucleotides match TRBD1. After removal of 6 bases from V and 4 bases from J, the junction contained 9 bases not matched to a gene. CDR3 size: 15 residues. CDR3 protein: CASSKNRGQSYGYTF. DNA of the CDR3: TGTGCCAGCAGCAAAAACAGGGGGCAGAGCTATGGCTACACCTTC.

The J gene is TRBJ2-1, the V gene TRBV24-1; D is possibly TRBD1 or TRBD2 (5 bases each). There are 15 residues in the CDR3. V gave up 3 bases and J gave up 10 bases, with 18 bases separating them. CDR1 and CDR2 from the germline V gene are KGHDR and SFDVKD. CDR3 nucleotides: TGTGCCACCAGTGATCGGGACCGCCTGTTGAGAGAGCAGTTCTTC. Its protein product is CATSDRDRLLREQFF.

This clonotype was picked up a small number of times. J is TRBJ2-1 and V is TRBV5-5, with 10 bases fitting TRBD2. V lost 1 base and J lost 7; bases outside the gene matches: 5. Germline V gene lookup returns CDR1 SGHKS and CDR2 YYEKEE (reference sequence). This CDR3 is built from 15 residues. CDR3 nucleotides: TGTGCCAGCAGCTTGACTAGCGGGACAGTAAATGAGCAGTTCTTC. This codes for CASSLTSGTVNEQFF.

The chain carries TRBV27 and TRBJ1-6; D is undetermined. V was trimmed by 3 bases and J by 12 bases, leaving 12 bases between them. The CDR3 runs to 13 residues. In germline, CDR1 is MNHEY, CDR2 SMNVEV (reference sequence). The CDR3 DNA reads as TGTGCCAGCAGTTTTTTTGCGGGAGGACCCCTCCACTTT. Protein sequence: CASSFFAGGPLHF.

The table lists this clonotype with a few counts. The rearrangement links TRBV6-2 or TRBV6-3 to TRBJ2-1; perhaps TRBD2 as D (8 bases). V was shortened by 2 bases and J by 0 bases, with 35 bases between the two germline ends. This CDR3 is 24 amino acids long. CDR1 and CDR2 from the germline V gene are MNHEY and SVGEGT. CDR3 sequence reads: CASSYPGTDLAGRIWDASYNEQFF. CDR3 DNA: TGTGCCAGCAGTTACCCCGGGACAGATCTAGCGGGTAGGATTTGGGACGCCTCCTACAATGAGCAGTTCTTC.

V gene TRBV25-1 combines with J gene TRBJ2-2, with D possibly TRBD2 on 6 matching bases. V lost 2 bases, J lost 7 bases, and 14 bases lay in between. CDR3 length: 15 amino acids. Per the germline V gene, CDR1 is MGHDK and CDR2 is SYGVNS. The DNA of the CDR3 is TGTGCCAGCAGTGAACCTCTGGAGGGTATCGGGGAGCTGTTTTTT. Protein product: CASSEPLEGIGELFF.

The V and J genes are TRBV3-1 and TRBJ1-1; D unclear. This CDR3 has 13 amino acids. Germline-derived CDR1 and CDR2 are LGHDT and YNNKEL (reference sequence). Trimming shortened V by 0 bases and J by 7 bases, and 9 bases separated the two germline ends. The CDR3 DNA sequence: TGTGCCAGCAGCCAAGACGGCGCATTTGAAGCTTTCTTT. Its translation is CASSQDGAFEAFF.

The sample holds a few counts of this clonotype. The chain recombines TRBV20-1 with TRBJ2-7, with D perhaps TRBD2 (6 bases). The CDR3 is 14 residues long. Germline CDR1 reads DFQATT; CDR2 reads SNEGSKA (reference sequence). Trimming stripped 6 bases from V and 4 bases from J, with 19 bases between. In nucleotides, the CDR3 is TGCAGTGCCGGAGAGGGCGGGGCGGGGTACGAGCAGTACTTC. Protein sequence: CSAGEGGAGYEQYF.

This clonotype was observed a handful of times. The chain uses TRBV7-3 and TRBJ2-1, with 8 bases that match TRBD2. The ends lost 6 bases at V and 4 bases at J; junction bases unmatched: 5. Germline CDR1 is SGHTA and CDR2 is FQGTGA. There are 14 residues in the CDR3. In nucleotides, the CDR3 is TGTGCCAGCAGGTCAGCGGGAGAGTACAATGAGCAGTTCTTC. It is translated as CASRSAGEYNEQFF. Full variable domain (outside the CDR3, taken from reference TRBV7-3 and TRBJ2-1): GAGVSQTPSNKVTEKGKYVELRCDPISGHTALYWYRQSLGQGPEFLIYFQGTGAADDSGLPNDRFFAVRPEGSVSTLKIQRTERGDSAVYLCASRSAGEYNEQFFGPGTRLTVL.

The V and J genes are TRBV18 and TRBJ2-1; no clear D. Trimming stripped 3 bases from V and 5 bases from J, with 14 bases between. This CDR3 is 15 amino acids long. CDR1 KGHSH and CDR2 LQKENI come from the germline V gene. This CDR3 reads CASSPYSGRNNEQFF. The CDR3 nucleotides read TGTGCCAGCTCACCCTACTCCGGCAGAAACAATGAGCAGTTCTTC.

This clonotype has only a few counts. V gene TRBV20-1 combines with J gene TRBJ1-1; no reliable D call. V was pared by 3 bases and J by 0 bases, with 11 bases between. The CDR3 is made up of 14 amino acids. Germline-derived CDR1 and CDR2 are DFQATT and SNEGSKA (reference sequence). CDR3 protein: CSARGNSMNTEAFF. CDR3 DNA sequence: TGCAGTGCTAGGGGGAACAGCATGAACACTGAAGCTTTCTTT.

The chain carries TRBV2 and TRBJ2-4; D is possibly TRBD1 (5 bases). The CDR3 length is 15 residues. The V end was cut by 6 bases, the J end by 7 bases, with 19 bases between. Germline loops: CDR1 SNHLY, CDR2 FYNNEI. CDR3 DNA sequence: TGTGCCAGCAGCCGCCCGTCGCAGGGTGGGAACATTCAGTACTTC. Amino acids: CASSRPSQGGNIQYF.

V gene TRBV7-3 combines with J gene TRBJ2-3, with D maybe TRBD2 (6 bases). V was trimmed by 3 bases and J by 0 bases, leaving 19 bases between them. Germline CDR1 reads SGHTA; CDR2 reads FQGTGA. The CDR3 runs 18 residues. CDR3 nucleotides: TGTGCCAGCAGCTTCGTACGGCGGGGCGGCGGGAGCACAGATACGCAGTATTTT. This encodes CASSFVRRGGGSTDTQYF.

The chain combines TRBV20-1 with TRBJ2-7, with D perhaps TRBD2 (6 bases). Germline V gene sequence: CDR1 DFQATT, CDR2 SNEGSKA (reference sequence). Trimming shortened V by 7 bases and J by 0 bases, and 10 bases separated the two germline ends. The CDR3 has 12 amino acids. CDR3 loop: CSGRDPSYEQYF. The CDR3 region has the DNA TGCAGTGGGAGGGACCCCTCCTACGAGCAGTACTTC.

The chain links TRBV7-8 to TRBJ2-1, with D possibly being TRBD2 (5 bases). CDR3 length: 16 residues. V was pared by 5 bases and J by 0 bases, with 14 bases between. From germline, CDR1 is SGHVS and CDR2 FQNEAQ. CDR3 sequence reads: CASSPRSGSSYNEQFF. The CDR3 coding sequence is TGTGCCAGCAGCCCTCGTAGTGGGAGCTCCTACAATGAGCAGTTCTTC.

The rearrangement links TRBV5-6 to TRBJ2-3, with a weak D call TRBD1 (6 bases). CDR3 length: 15 residues. Trimming cost V 4 bases and J 0 bases, with 12 bases left between them. The V gene's germline CDR1 is SGHDT and CDR2 YYEEEE. The DNA for the CDR3 is TGTGCCAGCAGCCTAACAGGGAAGAGCACAGATACGCAGTATTTT. The encoded protein is CASSLTGKSTDTQYF.

V and J are TRBV10-3 and TRBJ1-5, with 7 bases matching TRBD1. The germline V gene encodes CDR1 ENHRY and CDR2 SYGVKD. V lost 10 bases and J lost 0; bases outside the gene matches: 12. The CDR3 sequence is 16 residues long. Here the CDR3 DNA reads TGTGCCACAGCCGACAGGGAAGATCATAGCAATCAGCCCCAGCATTTT. It specifies CATADREDHSNQPQHF.

A few counts support this clonotype. V is TRBV6-1 and J is TRBJ1-2, with D possibly TRBD1 on 6 matching bases. Trimming stripped 6 bases from V and 7 bases from J, with 18 bases between. Germline CDR1 is MNHNS and CDR2 is SASEGT. The CDR3 extends over 14 amino acids. The CDR3: CASSPAGAGSGYTF. As DNA, the CDR3 is TGTGCCAGCAGCCCCGCAGGGGCGGGCTCTGGCTACACCTTC.

The chain has TRBV29-1 and TRBJ2-1, with D hard to call. The V gene's germline CDR1 is SQVTM and CDR2 ANQGSEA. CDR3 length: 13 residues. Between the trimmed V and J ends, which lost 8 bases and 0 bases, there was a span of 11 bases. DNA for the CDR3: TGCAGCAGCCGCGGAATCTCCTACAATGAGCAGTTCTTC. Translating it yields CSSRGISYNEQFF.

V and J are TRBV6-2 or TRBV6-3 and TRBJ2-3, with TRBD2 matching over 8 bases. Germline values: CDR1 MNHEY, CDR2 SVGEGT. There are 15 residues in the CDR3. J gave up 5 bases and V 2 bases, and 6 bases lay outside the gene matches. The CDR3 loop is CASSYRTSIGDTQYF. CDR3 in DNA: TGTGCCAGCAGTTACCGGACTAGCATAGGAGATACGCAGTATTTT.

This clonotype has a handful of counts. This chain uses TRBV6-4 with TRBJ1-1; D may be TRBD1 (5 bases). This CDR3 is built from 17 residues. The germline gives CDR1 MRHNA, CDR2 SNTAGT. The V end lost 0 bases, the J end lost 0 bases, and 14 bases lay between the germline ends. CDR3 loop: CASSDSPLSTVNTEAFF. The DNA for the CDR3 is TGTGCCAGCAGTGACTCTCCCCTTTCGACAGTGAACACTGAAGCTTTCTTT.

This clonotype showed up just a few times. The rearrangement uses TRBV7-2 and TRBJ2-7; TRBD2 matches at 8 bases. Germline V lookup: CDR1 SGHTA, CDR2 FQGNSA. V lost 6 bases to trimming and J lost 0 bases; unmatched junction nucleotides: 7. The CDR3 runs 15 residues. This chain's CDR3 is CASRTLAVSSYEQYF. CDR3 sequence (DNA): TGTGCCAGCAGGACACTAGCGGTGAGCTCCTACGAGCAGTACTTC.

This clonotype occurred many times. The chain links TRBV20-1 to TRBJ1-4, with TRBD1 identical over 10 bases. CDR1 DFQATT and CDR2 SNEGSKA come from the germline V gene (reference sequence). This CDR3 spans 16 amino acids. Trimming at V came to 5 bases and at J to 2 bases, leaving 8 bases not matched to a gene. CDR3 region: CSASDRGRSTNEKLFF. CDR3 in DNA: TGCAGTGCTTCTGACAGGGGGCGTTCCACTAATGAAAAACTGTTTTTT.

The sample holds a few counts of this clonotype. The chain joins TRBV20-1 to TRBJ2-4; D unresolved. CDR1 and CDR2 (germline): DFQATT, SNEGSKA (reference sequence). The CDR3 contains 13 residues. The ends were cut back, 8 bases at V and 3 bases at J, with 14 bases in the middle. Here the CDR3 reads CSPTTGFKNIQYF. The CDR3, as DNA: TGCAGTCCCACGACTGGGTTCAAAAACATTCAGTACTTC.

The J gene is TRBJ1-6, the V gene TRBV5-6; D is unclear. The CDR3 extends over 16 amino acids. V was shortened by 4 bases and J by 10 bases, with 21 bases between the two germline ends. Germline V gene data show CDR1 as SGHDT and CDR2 as YYEEEE. The CDR3 protein is CASSMVGRARESPLHF. The CDR3 DNA reads TGTGCCAGCAGCATGGTAGGAAGGGCCCGGGAGTCACCCCTCCACTTT.

The chain has TRBV20-1 and TRBJ2-3; D ambiguous. V dropped 0 bases and J dropped 8 bases, with 12 bases sitting between them. The CDR3 contains 13 residues. Germline CDR1 and CDR2: DFQATT and SNEGSKA (reference sequence). CDR3 nucleotides: TGCAGTGCTAGAGATAGATTTAGAGTTACGCAGTATTTT. It is translated as CSARDRFRVTQYF.